The clone carrying this T cell receptor (beta chain) was picked up a small number of times. No antigen is known for it. One entry per CDR3 protein results from TCRdb running MiXCR on the RACE reads. The sample consists of roughly 100,000 distinct CDR3 sequences, 34% of them appearing once. This sample stems from a study of human T cells and chemical hapten exposure. Overall study context: Weekly administration of diphenylcyclopropenone to the scalp of patients continued throughout the roughly 22-week study. Each patch test put 0.01% DPC on the upper back, and results were read at 6 days. Study results and caveats: There was a positive correlation between PT1 expanded TCR counts and patch test score.

Time point meaning: patch test 3, about 24 weeks after DPC sensitization. Treatment of the sample: therapeutic diphenylcyclopropenone sensitization with weekly scalp DPC. V shed 1 base and J 4 bases; nucleotides not matched to a gene: 5. The germline V gene encodes CDR1 SGHAT and CDR2 FQNNGV. The CDR3 is made up of 16 amino acids. Sequences were derived from whole blood, sampled in connection with sensitization to the hapten diphenylcyclopropenone (DPC). The TCR was taken from a man between 35 and 55 years old with alopecia areata. Some clones in this sample may be carry-over from other donors' samples. The V call is TRBV11-2, the J call TRBJ2-3; TRBD2 aligns across 10 bases. CDR3 nucleotide sequence: TGTGCCAGCAGCTTAGTGGGGCTAGCGGGAGCAGATACGCAGTATTTT. Translated: CASSLVGLAGADTQYF.